The rows below give T cell receptor beta chains drawn from one sample of a study of OX40 agonist ivuxolimab in advanced cancers. Produced via immunoSEQ multiplex PCR; TCRdb's table is partial and in-frame only. The sample lists over 30,000 clones; around 80% were seen once. The material was CD4+ or CD8+ T cells sorted from blood, obtained in a trial of the OX40 agonist ivuxolimab. These receptors came from an adult with an advanced solid tumor such as melanoma, head and neck, liver or kidney cancer. Each CDR3 is given with its conserved first and last residue. Each record gives: clone size, J gene, D gene, V gene, CDR3 protein, CDR3 DNA. A D gene is named only where the DNA matches it firmly. For some rows the clone size is stated as once, few or many, or as a class when expanded; others skip it.

clone_size: .
j_call: TRBJ2-7
d_call: .
v_call: TRBV6-6
cdr3_aa: CASSSNSLPEQYF
cdr3_nt: TGTGCCAGCAGTTCCAACAGTCTTCCCGAGCAGTACTTC

clone_size: .
j_call: TRBJ1-4
d_call: .
v_call: TRBV7-9
cdr3_aa: CASSLNARLVPVENEKLFF
cdr3_nt: TGTGCCAGCAGCTTAAACGCCAGACTGGTCCCCGTAGAAAATGAAAAACTGTTTTTT

clone_size: .
j_call: TRBJ2-6
d_call: .
v_call: TRBV28
cdr3_aa: CASSLGGSGANVLTF
cdr3_nt: TGTGCCAGCAGTTTGGGGGGCTCTGGGGCCAACGTCCTGACTTTC

clone_size: few
j_call: TRBJ1-5
d_call: .
v_call: TRBV4-3
cdr3_aa: CASAKRLNQPQHF
cdr3_nt: TGCGCCAGCGCCAAGCGACTCAATCAGCCCCAGCATTTT

clone_size: .
j_call: TRBJ1-2
d_call: .
v_call: TRBV30
cdr3_aa: CAWSVQGFDYGYTF
cdr3_nt: TGTGCCTGGAGTGTACAGGGATTCGACTATGGCTACACCTTC

clone_size: .
j_call: TRBJ2-7
d_call: TRBD1
v_call: TRBV6-5
cdr3_aa: CASSYTYRGDYEQYF
cdr3_nt: TGTGCCAGCAGTTACACTTACAGGGGCGACTACGAGCAGTACTTC

clone_size: medium-sized
j_call: TRBJ1-2
d_call: .
v_call: TRBV7-2
cdr3_aa: CASSPPAGSNYGYTF
cdr3_nt: TGTGCCAGCAGCCCCCCAGCGGGCTCTAACTATGGCTACACCTTC

clone_size: .
j_call: TRBJ1-3
d_call: TRBD1
v_call: TRBV30
cdr3_aa: CAFRQGATGNTIYF
cdr3_nt: TGTGCCTTTCGACAGGGGGCTACTGGAAACACCATATATTTT

clone_size: .
j_call: TRBJ2-2
d_call: .
v_call: TRBV11-1
cdr3_aa: CASSQTRFAGELFF
cdr3_nt: TGTGCCAGCAGCCAAACGAGGTTCGCCGGGGAGCTGTTTTTT

clone_size: .
j_call: TRBJ1-1
d_call: .
v_call: TRBV5-1
cdr3_aa: CASAIQLNTEAFF
cdr3_nt: TGCGCCAGCGCTATACAGTTGAACACTGAAGCTTTCTTT

clone_size: .
j_call: TRBJ2-7
d_call: .
v_call: TRBV15
cdr3_aa: CATSRQTARSSYEQYF
cdr3_nt: TGTGCCACCAGCAGACAGACAGCTAGGAGCTCCTACGAGCAGTACTTC

clone_size: .
j_call: TRBJ2-7
d_call: TRBD1
v_call: TRBV7-9
cdr3_aa: CASSRQGYEQYF
cdr3_nt: TGTGCCAGCAGCCGACAGGGATACGAGCAGTACTTC

clone_size: .
j_call: TRBJ2-7
d_call: .
v_call: TRBV10-1
cdr3_aa: CASSERTDYEQYF
cdr3_nt: TGCGCCAGCAGTGAAAGAACCGATTACGAGCAGTACTTC

clone_size: .
j_call: TRBJ2-1
d_call: TRBD2
v_call: TRBV4-1
cdr3_aa: CASSQEGLAGGIPSHNEQFF
cdr3_nt: TGCGCCAGCAGCCAAGAGGGACTAGCGGGGGGAATCCCATCTCACAATGAGCAGTTCTTC

clone_size: .
j_call: TRBJ1-6
d_call: .
v_call: TRBV6-4
cdr3_aa: CASRRTDNSPLHF
cdr3_nt: TGTGCCAGCAGGCGGACGGATAATTCACCCCTCCACTTT

clone_size: .
j_call: TRBJ2-3
d_call: TRBD2
v_call: TRBV2
cdr3_aa: CASRRGAGANTDTQYF
cdr3_nt: TGTGCCAGCAGGCGGGGAGCGGGGGCGAACACAGATACGCAGTATTTT

clone_size: once
j_call: TRBJ2-2
d_call: .
v_call: TRBV20-1
cdr3_aa: CSAQMAGELFF
cdr3_nt: TGCAGTGCCCAGATGGCCGGGGAGCTGTTTTTT

clone_size: .
j_call: TRBJ1-2
d_call: TRBD1
v_call: TRBV2
cdr3_aa: CASSATLSGTGGHGYTF
cdr3_nt: TGTGCCAGCAGTGCCACTCTTTCCGGGACAGGGGGACATGGCTACACCTTC

clone_size: .
j_call: TRBJ2-5
d_call: TRBD2
v_call: TRBV7-2
cdr3_aa: CASSHGAGERETQYF
cdr3_nt: TGTGCCAGCAGCCACGGGGCGGGGGAAAGGGAGACCCAGTACTTC

clone_size: once
j_call: TRBJ2-1
d_call: .
v_call: TRBV6-1
cdr3_aa: CASSGGGLDEQFF
cdr3_nt: TGTGCCAGCAGTGGTGGGGGGCTCGATGAGCAGTTCTTC

clone_size: .
j_call: TRBJ2-3
d_call: TRBD2
v_call: TRBV7-2
cdr3_aa: CASSSGGWSDTQYF
cdr3_nt: TGTGCCAGCAGTAGCGGGGGTTGGTCAGATACGCAGTATTTT

clone_size: .
j_call: TRBJ1-1
d_call: .
v_call: TRBV5-1
cdr3_aa: CASSLGVQWNTEAFF
cdr3_nt: TGCGCCAGCAGCTTGGGTGTACAGTGGAACACTGAAGCTTTCTTT

clone_size: once
j_call: TRBJ2-7
d_call: .
v_call: TRBV5-5
cdr3_aa: CASSLDIPSYEQYF
cdr3_nt: TGTGCCAGCAGCTTGGACATCCCCTCCTACGAGCAGTACTTC

clone_size: once
j_call: TRBJ1-2
d_call: TRBD1
v_call: TRBV5-6
cdr3_aa: CASSSDRGGYGYTF
cdr3_nt: TGTGCCAGCAGCTCGGACAGGGGAGGCTATGGCTACACCTTC

clone_size: .
j_call: TRBJ1-1
d_call: .
v_call: TRBV2
cdr3_aa: CASSRGLNTEAFF
cdr3_nt: TGTGCCAGCTCAAGGGGATTGAACACTGAAGCTTTCTTT

clone_size: .
j_call: TRBJ1-3
d_call: .
v_call: TRBV2
cdr3_aa: CASTTAISGNTIYF
cdr3_nt: TGTGCCAGCACCACAGCTATCTCTGGAAACACCATATATTTT

clone_size: .
j_call: TRBJ2-7
d_call: TRBD2
v_call: TRBV5-1
cdr3_aa: CASSRGGLGYEQYF
cdr3_nt: TGCGCCAGCAGCCGGGGGGGTCTCGGATACGAGCAGTACTTC

clone_size: .
j_call: TRBJ1-1
d_call: .
v_call: TRBV7-2
cdr3_aa: CASSGQNTEAFF
cdr3_nt: TGTGCCAGCAGTGGACAGAACACTGAAGCTTTCTTT

clone_size: .
j_call: TRBJ2-7
d_call: .
v_call: TRBV11-1
cdr3_aa: CASSLDGGGSEQYF
cdr3_nt: TGTGCCAGCAGCTTAGACGGGGGTGGATCCGAGCAGTACTTC

clone_size: .
j_call: TRBJ1-2
d_call: .
v_call: TRBV7-3
cdr3_aa: CASSLKPGTDYGYTF
cdr3_nt: TGTGCCAGCAGCTTAAAGCCAGGGACGGACTATGGCTACACCTTC

clone_size: .
j_call: TRBJ1-1
d_call: .
v_call: TRBV9
cdr3_aa: CASSPPPGANTEAFF
cdr3_nt: TGTGCCAGCAGCCCCCCACCCGGGGCTAACACTGAAGCTTTCTTT